The 3 T cell receptor beta chains presented below share a single source sample, sequenced in a study of blood T cell repertoires in COVID-19. Sequencing used immunoSEQ multiplex PCR; TCRdb keeps in-frame clones, though not all of them. The sample records approximately 52,000 clones, approximately 91% being singletons. The sequenced sample consisted of peripheral blood. These receptors all come from a man in his fifties with active COVID-19.

The genes are TRBV5-1 and TRBJ2-5; maybe TRBD2 (7 bases). This CDR3 region has 15 residues. Germline CDR1 SGHRS, CDR2 YFSETQ. Trimming took 0 bases from V and 2 from J, leaving 11 bases between them. For the CDR3, the DNA is TGCGCCAGCAGCTTGGGAGGGGGGGCACAAGAGACCCAGTACTTC. Translation gives CASSLGGGAQETQYF.

Worth noting for this clone: The DNA is left out, because the CDR3 cannot be placed on it with certainty; the CDR3 is given as TCRdb lists it. V and J are TRBV6-5 and TRBJ2-7; the table's D call, TRBD1, was not checked against the DNA. The CDR3 adds up to 15 amino acids, both ends counted. Per the germline V gene, CDR1 is MNHEY and CDR2 is SVGAGI. The CDR3 protein is CASRPTRDRVFWQYF.

CDR3 in amino acids: CASSQGSWDRGHGGYEQYF. CDR3 in DNA: TGCGCCAGCAGCCAGGGATCTTGGGACAGGGGGCACGGCGGCTACGAGCAGTACTTC. The chain has TRBV4-1 and TRBJ2-7; TRBD1 matches at 12 bases. Germline-derived CDR1 and CDR2 are MGHRA and YSYEKL. V lost 3 bases, J lost 3 bases, and 15 bases stayed unmatched. The CDR3 length is 19 residues.